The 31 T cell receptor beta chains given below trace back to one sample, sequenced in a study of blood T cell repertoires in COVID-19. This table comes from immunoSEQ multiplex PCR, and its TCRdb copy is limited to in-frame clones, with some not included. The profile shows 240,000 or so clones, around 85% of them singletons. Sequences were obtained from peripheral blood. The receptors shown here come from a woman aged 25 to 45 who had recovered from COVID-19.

DNA of the CDR3: TGCGCCAGCAGCCAACCCAGCAGGGGGAGAGATGAAAAACTGTTTTTT. It yields the protein CASSQPSRGRDEKLFF. The chain combines TRBV4-1 with TRBJ1-4, with TRBD1 identical over 7 bases. In germline, CDR1 is MGHRA, CDR2 YSYEKL. The CDR3 covers 16 residues. The V and J ends lost 2 bases and 6 bases, in that order; junction bases with no gene match: 9.

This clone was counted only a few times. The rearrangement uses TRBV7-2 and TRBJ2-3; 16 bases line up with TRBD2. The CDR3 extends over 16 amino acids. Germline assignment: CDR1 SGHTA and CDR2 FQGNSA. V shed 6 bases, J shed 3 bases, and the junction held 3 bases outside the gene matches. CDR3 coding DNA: TGTGCCAGCAGTGGGACTAGCGGGGGGGGGACAGATACGCAGTATTTT. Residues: CASSGTSGGGTDTQYF.

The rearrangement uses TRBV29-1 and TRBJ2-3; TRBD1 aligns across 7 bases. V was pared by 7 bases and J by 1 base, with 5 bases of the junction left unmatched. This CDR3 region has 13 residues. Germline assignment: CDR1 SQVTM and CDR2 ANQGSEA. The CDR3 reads CSAPTGGTDTQYF. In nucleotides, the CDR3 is TGCAGCGCACCTACAGGGGGCACAGATACGCAGTATTTT.

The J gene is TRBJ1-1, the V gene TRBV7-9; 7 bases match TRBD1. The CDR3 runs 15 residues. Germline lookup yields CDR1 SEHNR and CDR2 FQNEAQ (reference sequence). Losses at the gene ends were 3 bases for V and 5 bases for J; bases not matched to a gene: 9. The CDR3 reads CASSLNRGESTEAFF. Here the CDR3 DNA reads TGTGCCAGCAGCTTGAACAGGGGCGAATCTACTGAAGCTTTCTTT.

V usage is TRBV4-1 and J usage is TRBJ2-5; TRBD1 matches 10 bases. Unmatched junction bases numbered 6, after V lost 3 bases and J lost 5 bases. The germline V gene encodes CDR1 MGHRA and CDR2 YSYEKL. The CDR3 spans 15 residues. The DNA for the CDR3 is TGCGCCAGCAGCCAGCCGACAGGGGGCGTTGAGACCCAGTACTTC. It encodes CASSQPTGGVETQYF.

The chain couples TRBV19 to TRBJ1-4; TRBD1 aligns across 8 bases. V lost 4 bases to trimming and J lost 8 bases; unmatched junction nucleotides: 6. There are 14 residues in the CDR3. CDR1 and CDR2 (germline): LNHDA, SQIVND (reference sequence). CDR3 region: CASSTTGGREKLFF. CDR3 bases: TGTGCCAGTAGTACTACAGGGGGTCGGGAAAAACTGTTTTTT.

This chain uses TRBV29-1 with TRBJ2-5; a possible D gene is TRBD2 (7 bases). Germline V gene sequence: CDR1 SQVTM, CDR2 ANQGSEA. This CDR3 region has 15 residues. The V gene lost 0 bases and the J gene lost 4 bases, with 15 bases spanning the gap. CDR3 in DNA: TGCAGCGTTGAAGACCCAAGGGGAGGGGGAGAGACCCAGTACTTC. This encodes CSVEDPRGGGETQYF.

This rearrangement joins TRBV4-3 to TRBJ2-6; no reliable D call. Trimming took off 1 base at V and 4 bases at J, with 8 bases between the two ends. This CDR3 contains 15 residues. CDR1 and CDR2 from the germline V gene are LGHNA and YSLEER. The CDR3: CASSQAQAGANVLTF. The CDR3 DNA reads TGCGCCAGCAGCCAAGCCCAGGCAGGGGCCAACGTCCTGACTTTC.

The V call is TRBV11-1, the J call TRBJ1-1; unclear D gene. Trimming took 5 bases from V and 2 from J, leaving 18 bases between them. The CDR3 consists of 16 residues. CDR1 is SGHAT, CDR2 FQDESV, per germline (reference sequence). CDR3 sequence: CASSRVPVGINTEAFF. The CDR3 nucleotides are TGTGCCAGCAGCCGAGTCCCCGTCGGGATTAACACTGAAGCTTTCTTT.

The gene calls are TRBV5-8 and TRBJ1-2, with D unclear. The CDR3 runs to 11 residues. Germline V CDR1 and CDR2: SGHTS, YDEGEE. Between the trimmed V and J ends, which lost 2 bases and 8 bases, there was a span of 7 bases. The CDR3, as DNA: TGTGCCAGCAGCTTTGTCTCGGGCTACACCTTC. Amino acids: CASSFVSGYTF.

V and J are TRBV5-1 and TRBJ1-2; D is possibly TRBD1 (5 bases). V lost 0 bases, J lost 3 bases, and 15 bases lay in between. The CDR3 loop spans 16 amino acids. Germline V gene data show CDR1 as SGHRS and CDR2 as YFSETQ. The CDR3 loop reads CASSLDLEGEDYGYTF. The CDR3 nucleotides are TGCGCCAGCAGCTTGGATCTGGAAGGGGAGGACTATGGCTACACCTTC. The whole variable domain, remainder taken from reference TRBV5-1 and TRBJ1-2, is KAGVTQTPRYLIKTRGQQVTLSCSPISGHRSVSWYQQTPGQGLQFLFEYFSETQRNKGNFPGRFSGRQFSNSRSEMNVSTLELGDSALYLCASSLDLEGEDYGYTFGSGTRLTVV.

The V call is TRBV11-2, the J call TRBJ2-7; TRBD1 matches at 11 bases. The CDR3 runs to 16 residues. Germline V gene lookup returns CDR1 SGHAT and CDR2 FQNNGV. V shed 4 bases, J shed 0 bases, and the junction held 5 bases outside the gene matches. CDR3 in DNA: TGTGCCAGCAGCTCATTGGACAGGGGGCCCTCCTACGAGCAGTACTTC. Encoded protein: CASSSLDRGPSYEQYF.

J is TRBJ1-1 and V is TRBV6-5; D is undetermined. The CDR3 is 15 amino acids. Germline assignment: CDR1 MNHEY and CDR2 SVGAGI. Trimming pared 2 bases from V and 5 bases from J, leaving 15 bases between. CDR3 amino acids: CASSYRQVAGTEAFF. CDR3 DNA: TGTGCCAGCAGTTACCGCCAAGTGGCGGGGACTGAAGCTTTCTTT.

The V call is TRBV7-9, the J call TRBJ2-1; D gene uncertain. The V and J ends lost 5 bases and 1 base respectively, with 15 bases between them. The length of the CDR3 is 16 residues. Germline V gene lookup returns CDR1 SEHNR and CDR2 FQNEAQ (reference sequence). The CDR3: CASSPPWVRSYNEQFF. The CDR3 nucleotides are TGTGCCAGCAGCCCACCCTGGGTGAGGTCCTACAATGAGCAGTTCTTC.

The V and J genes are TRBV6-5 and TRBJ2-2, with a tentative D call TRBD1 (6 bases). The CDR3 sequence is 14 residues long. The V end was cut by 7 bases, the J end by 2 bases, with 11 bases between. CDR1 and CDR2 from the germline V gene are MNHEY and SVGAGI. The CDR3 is CASTTGINTGELFF. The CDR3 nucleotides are TGTGCCAGCACAACAGGGATTAACACCGGGGAGCTGTTTTTT.

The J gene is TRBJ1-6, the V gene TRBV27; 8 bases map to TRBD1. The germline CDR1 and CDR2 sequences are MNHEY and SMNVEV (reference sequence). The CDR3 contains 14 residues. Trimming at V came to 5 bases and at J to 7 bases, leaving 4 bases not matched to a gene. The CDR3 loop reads CASSPGQENSPLHF. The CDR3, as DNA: TGTGCCAGCAGTCCGGGACAGGAAAATTCACCCCTCCACTTT.

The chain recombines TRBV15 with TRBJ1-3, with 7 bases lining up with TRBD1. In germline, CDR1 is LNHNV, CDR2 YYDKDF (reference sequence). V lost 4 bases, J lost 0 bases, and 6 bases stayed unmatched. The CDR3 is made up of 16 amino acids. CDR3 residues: CATSIRPGGSGNTIYF. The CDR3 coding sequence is TGTGCCACCAGCATTCGCCCAGGGGGCTCTGGAAACACCATATATTTT.

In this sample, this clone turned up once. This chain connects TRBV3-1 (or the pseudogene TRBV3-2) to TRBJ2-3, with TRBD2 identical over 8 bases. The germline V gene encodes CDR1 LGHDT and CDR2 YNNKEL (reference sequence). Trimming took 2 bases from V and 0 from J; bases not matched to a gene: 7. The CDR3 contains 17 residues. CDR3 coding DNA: TGTGCCAGCAGCCAAAGAGCGGGGGCCCCTAGCACAGATACGCAGTATTTT. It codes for CASSQRAGAPSTDTQYF.

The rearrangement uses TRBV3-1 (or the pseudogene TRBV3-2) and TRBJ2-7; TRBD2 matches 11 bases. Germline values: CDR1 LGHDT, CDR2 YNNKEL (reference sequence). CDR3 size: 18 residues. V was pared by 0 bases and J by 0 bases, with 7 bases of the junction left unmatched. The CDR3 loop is CASSQETSGEIFSYEQYF. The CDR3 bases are TGTGCCAGCAGCCAAGAGACTAGCGGGGAGATCTTCTCCTACGAGCAGTACTTC.

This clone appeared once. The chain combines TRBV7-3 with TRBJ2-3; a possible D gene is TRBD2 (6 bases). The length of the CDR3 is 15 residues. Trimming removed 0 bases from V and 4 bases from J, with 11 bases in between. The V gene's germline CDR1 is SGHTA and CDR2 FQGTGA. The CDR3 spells CASSLTSSEADTQYF. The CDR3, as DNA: TGTGCCAGCAGCTTAACGTCTAGCGAGGCAGATACGCAGTATTTT.

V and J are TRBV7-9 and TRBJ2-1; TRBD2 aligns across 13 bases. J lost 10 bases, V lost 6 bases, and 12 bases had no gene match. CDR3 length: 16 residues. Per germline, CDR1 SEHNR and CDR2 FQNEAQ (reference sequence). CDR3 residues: CASSPSGTSGDFEQFF. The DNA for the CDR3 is TGTGCCAGCAGTCCTTCCGGGACTAGCGGGGACTTCGAGCAGTTCTTC.

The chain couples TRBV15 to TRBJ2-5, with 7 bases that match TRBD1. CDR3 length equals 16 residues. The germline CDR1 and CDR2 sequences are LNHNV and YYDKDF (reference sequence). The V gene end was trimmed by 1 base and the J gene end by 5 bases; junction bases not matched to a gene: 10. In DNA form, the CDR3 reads TGTGCCACCAGCAGAGGCGGCGGACAGGTTATTGAGACCCAGTACTTC. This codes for CATSRGGGQVIETQYF.

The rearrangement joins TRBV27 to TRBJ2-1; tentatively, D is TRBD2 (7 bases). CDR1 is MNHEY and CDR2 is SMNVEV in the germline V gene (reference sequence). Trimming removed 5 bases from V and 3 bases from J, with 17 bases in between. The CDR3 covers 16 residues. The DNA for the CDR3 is TGTGCCAGCAGTACCCTGTTGGGGGGGCGCTACAATGAGCAGTTCTTC. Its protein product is CASSTLLGGRYNEQFF.

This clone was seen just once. The CDR3 region has the DNA TGTGCCAGCAGCTTATCAGGGACTAGCGTAACGAGGACAGATACGCAGTATTTT. It specifies CASSLSGTSVTRTDTQYF. The chain links TRBV9 to TRBJ2-3, with 10 nucleotides matching TRBD2. This CDR3 has 18 residues. V dropped 4 bases and J dropped 3; count of bases not matched to a gene: 14. Per germline, CDR1 SGDLS and CDR2 YYNGEE. Supplemented by reference TRBV9 and TRBJ2-3, the full variable domain reads DSGVTQTPKHLITATGQRVTLRCSPRSGDLSVYWYQQSLDQGLQFLIQYYNGEERAKGNILERFSAQQFPDLHSELNLSSLELGDSALYFCASSLSGTSVTRTDTQYFGPGTRLTVL.

CDR3 residues: CASSRSRTDKNIQYF. In DNA, the CDR3 is TGTGCCAGTAGCAGATCGAGGACAGATAAAAACATTCAGTACTTC. The chain employs TRBV19 and TRBJ2-4; the D gene is possibly TRBD1 (6 bases). V was pared by 6 bases and J by 4 bases, with 16 bases between. This CDR3 comprises 15 residues. Germline-derived CDR1 and CDR2 are LNHDA and SQIVND (reference sequence).

In DNA, the CDR3 is TGTGCCAGTAGTAGAATCGGCGGGGGGGCAGGGAATGAGCAGTTCTTC. It yields the protein CASSRIGGGAGNEQFF. The chain carries TRBV19 and TRBJ2-1; 9 bases are a match to TRBD2. This CDR3 comprises 16 residues. The V gene's germline CDR1 is LNHDA and CDR2 SQIVND (reference sequence). The V gene end was trimmed by 4 bases and the J gene end by 7 bases; junction bases not matched to a gene: 11.

CDR3 amino acids: CSVGGTEHQNTF. The CDR3 DNA follows: TGCAGCGTTGGGGGGACAGAGCACCAGAACACCTTC. V is TRBV29-1 and J is TRBJ1-2; TRBD1 matches at 7 bases. This CDR3 has 12 amino acids. CDR1 SQVTM and CDR2 ANQGSEA come from the germline V gene. After removal of 4 bases from V and 12 bases from J, the junction contained 11 bases not matched to a gene.

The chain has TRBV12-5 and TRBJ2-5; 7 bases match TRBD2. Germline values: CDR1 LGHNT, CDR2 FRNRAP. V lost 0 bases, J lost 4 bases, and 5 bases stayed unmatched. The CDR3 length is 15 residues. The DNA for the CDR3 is TGTGCTAGTGGTTTGGTATTGGGGGGGACAGAGACCCAGTACTTC. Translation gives CASGLVLGGTETQYF.

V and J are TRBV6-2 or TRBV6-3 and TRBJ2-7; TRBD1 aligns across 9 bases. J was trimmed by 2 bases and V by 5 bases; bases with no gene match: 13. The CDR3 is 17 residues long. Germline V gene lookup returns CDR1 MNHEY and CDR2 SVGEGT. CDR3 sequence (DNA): TGTGCCAGCAGTCCGGACAGGGGAAGGGTCAGTGCCTACGAGCAGTACTTC. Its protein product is CASSPDRGRVSAYEQYF.

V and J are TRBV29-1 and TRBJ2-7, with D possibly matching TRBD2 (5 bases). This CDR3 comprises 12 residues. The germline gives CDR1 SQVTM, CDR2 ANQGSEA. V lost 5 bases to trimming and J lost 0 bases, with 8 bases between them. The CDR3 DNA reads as TGCAGCGTTTGGACTGACTCCTACGAGCAGTACTTC. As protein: CSVWTDSYEQYF.

The CDR3, as DNA: TGTGCCAGCAATCAACGGGCTAATGAAAAACTGTTTTTT. It translates to CASNQRANEKLFF. The chain couples TRBV7-9 to TRBJ1-4; D unresolved. The V gene lost 7 bases and the J gene lost 3 bases, with 9 bases spanning the gap. The CDR3 is made up of 13 amino acids. Looked up from germline, CDR1 is SEHNR and CDR2 is FQNEAQ (reference sequence). Supplemented by reference TRBV7-9 and TRBJ1-4, the full variable domain reads DTGVSQNPRHKITKRGQNVTFRCDPISEHNRLYWYRQTLGQGPEFLTYFQNEAQLEKSRLLSDRFSAERPKGSFSTLEIQRTEQGDSAMYLCASNQRANEKLFFGSGTQLSVL.